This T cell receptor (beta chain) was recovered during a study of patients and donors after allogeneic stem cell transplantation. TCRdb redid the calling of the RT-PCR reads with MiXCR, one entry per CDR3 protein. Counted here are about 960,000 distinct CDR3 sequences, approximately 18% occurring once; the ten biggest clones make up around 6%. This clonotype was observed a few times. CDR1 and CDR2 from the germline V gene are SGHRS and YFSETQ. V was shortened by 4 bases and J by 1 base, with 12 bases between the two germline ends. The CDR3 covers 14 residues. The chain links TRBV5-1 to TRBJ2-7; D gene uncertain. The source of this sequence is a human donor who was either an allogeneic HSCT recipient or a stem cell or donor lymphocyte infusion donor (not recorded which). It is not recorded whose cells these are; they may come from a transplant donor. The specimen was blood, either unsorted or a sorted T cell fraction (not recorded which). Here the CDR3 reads CASSVTTLSYEQYF. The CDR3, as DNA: TGCGCCAGCAGCGTTACAACCTTATCCTACGAGCAGTACTTC.